These T cell receptor beta chains were read from a single sample in a study of blood T cell repertoires in COVID-19. Here immunoSEQ multiplex PCR was the method, and the copy in TCRdb shows in-frame clones only, minus some. The sample includes around 200,000 clones, approximately 91% seen only once; the top ten take 1.1%. Sample: peripheral blood. Source of these receptors: a man younger than 45 with acute or convalescent COVID-19. Each CDR3 is given with its conserved first and last residue. A D gene is named only where the DNA matches it firmly. Where a row states a size, it is once, few, many or the class of an expanded clone; other rows omit it.

v_gene: TRBV25-1
len: 14
abundance: few
j_gene: TRBJ1-2
d_gene: TRBD1
CDR3aa: CASSAGPGGAGYTF
CDR3nt: TGTGCCAGCAGTGCCGGCCCAGGGGGCGCGGGCTACACCTTC

v_gene: TRBV19
len: 14
abundance: -
j_gene: TRBJ1-5
d_gene: -
CDR3aa: CASSKDSTFLPQHF
CDR3nt: TGTGCCAGTAGCAAGGACAGCACTTTTTTGCCCCAGCATTTT

v_gene: TRBV7-9
len: 16
abundance: -
j_gene: TRBJ2-3
d_gene: TRBD1
CDR3aa: CASSQEGTGGIDTQYF
CDR3nt: TGTGCCAGCAGCCAGGAAGGGACAGGGGGCATAGATACGCAGTATTTT

v_gene: TRBV7-9
len: 14
abundance: -
j_gene: TRBJ2-7
d_gene: -
CDR3aa: CASSFGSGVYEQYF
CDR3nt: TGTGCCAGCAGCTTCGGGTCCGGGGTCTACGAGCAGTACTTC

v_gene: TRBV12-3/TRBV12-4
len: 12
abundance: -
j_gene: TRBJ1-2
d_gene: -
CDR3aa: CASSLDTYGYTF
CDR3nt: TGTGCCAGCAGTTTGGACACTTATGGCTACACCTTC

v_gene: TRBV28
len: 16
abundance: -
j_gene: TRBJ1-2
d_gene: -
CDR3aa: CASSPWGHQVDYGYTF
CDR3nt: TGTGCCAGCAGCCCATGGGGACACCAAGTTGACTATGGCTACACCTTC

v_gene: TRBV5-8
len: 14
abundance: -
j_gene: TRBJ2-5
d_gene: TRBD1
CDR3aa: CASSLRDRKETQYF
CDR3nt: TGTGCCAGCAGCCTACGGGACAGAAAAGAGACCCAGTACTTC

v_gene: TRBV7-3
len: 15
abundance: -
j_gene: TRBJ2-2
d_gene: -
CDR3aa: CASSLTASPPGELFF
CDR3nt: TGTGCCAGCAGCTTAACGGCTAGCCCTCCCGGGGAGCTGTTTTTT

v_gene: TRBV18
len: 15
abundance: -
j_gene: TRBJ2-1
d_gene: -
CDR3aa: CASSPSARWDTEQFF
CDR3nt: TGTGCCAGCTCCCCATCAGCACGCTGGGACACCGAGCAGTTCTTC

v_gene: TRBV7-2
len: 14
abundance: once
j_gene: TRBJ1-1
d_gene: -
CDR3aa: CASSLGRVDTEAFF
CDR3nt: TGTGCCAGCAGCTTAGGCAGGGTAGACACTGAAGCTTTCTTT

v_gene: TRBV3-1/TRBV3-2
len: 13
abundance: -
j_gene: TRBJ1-2
d_gene: -
CDR3aa: CASSPRVDFGYTF
CDR3nt: TGTGCCAGCAGCCCCAGGGTGGATTTCGGCTACACCTTC

v_gene: TRBV6-5
len: 14
abundance: -
j_gene: TRBJ2-7
d_gene: -
CDR3aa: CASRTREGVGEQYF
CDR3nt: TGTGCCAGCAGGACCAGAGAGGGCGTGGGGGAGCAGTACTTC

v_gene: TRBV28
len: 12
abundance: -
j_gene: TRBJ2-7
d_gene: -
CDR3aa: CASSRGQPFTDF
CDR3nt: TGTGCCAGCAGCCGAGGACAGCCATTTACGGACTTC

v_gene: TRBV5-1
len: 14
abundance: once
j_gene: TRBJ2-7
d_gene: -
CDR3aa: CASSSYDSAYEQYF
CDR3nt: TGCGCCAGCAGCTCCTATGACAGCGCCTACGAGCAGTACTTC

v_gene: TRBV28
len: 15
abundance: -
j_gene: TRBJ1-6
d_gene: TRBD1
CDR3aa: CASSTLSGGNKPLHF
CDR3nt: TGTGCCAGCAGCACACTTTCAGGGGGAAATAAACCCCTCCACTTT

v_gene: TRBV18
len: 16
abundance: -
j_gene: TRBJ2-3
d_gene: -
CDR3aa: CASSPIIRGPTNTQYF
CDR3nt: TGTGCCAGCTCACCGATAATCAGGGGACCCACGAATACGCAGTATTTT

v_gene: TRBV5-1
len: 13
abundance: -
j_gene: TRBJ1-1
d_gene: -
CDR3aa: CASSPPGFTEAFF
CDR3nt: TGCGCCAGCAGCCCCCCAGGGTTCACTGAAGCTTTCTTT

v_gene: TRBV7-3
len: 14
abundance: few
j_gene: TRBJ2-3
d_gene: TRBD2
CDR3aa: CASSDGLAGDTQYF
CDR3nt: TGTGCCAGCAGCGACGGACTAGCTGGAGATACGCAGTATTTT

v_gene: TRBV2
len: 16
abundance: -
j_gene: TRBJ2-2
d_gene: TRBD2
CDR3aa: CASIPRLAGGTGELFF
CDR3nt: TGTGCCAGCATTCCTAGACTAGCGGGGGGCACCGGGGAGCTGTTTTTT

v_gene: TRBV14
len: 16
abundance: -
j_gene: TRBJ2-5
d_gene: TRBD2
CDR3aa: CASSPPRLAGVETQYF
CDR3nt: TGTGCCAGCAGCCCCCCCAGACTAGCGGGGGTAGAGACCCAGTACTTC

v_gene: TRBV7-9
len: 16
abundance: once
j_gene: TRBJ1-6
d_gene: TRBD1
CDR3aa: CASRRQGGSYNSPLHF
CDR3nt: TGTGCCAGCAGACGACAGGGAGGCTCCTATAATTCACCCCTCCACTTT

v_gene: TRBV5-1
len: 13
abundance: -
j_gene: TRBJ2-2
d_gene: -
CDR3aa: CASSPRLPGELFF
CDR3nt: TGCGCCAGCAGCCCTAGGCTTCCCGGGGAGCTGTTTTTT

v_gene: TRBV9
len: 15
abundance: -
j_gene: TRBJ2-7
d_gene: TRBD2
CDR3aa: CASSVGSGGTYEQYF
CDR3nt: TGTGCCAGCAGCGTAGGTAGCGGGGGGACCTACGAGCAGTACTTC

v_gene: TRBV9
len: 14
abundance: once
j_gene: TRBJ2-5
d_gene: -
CDR3aa: CASSSTLARETQYF
CDR3nt: TGTGCCAGCAGCTCCACCTTGGCCAGGGAGACCCAGTACTTC

v_gene: TRBV28
len: 16
abundance: -
j_gene: TRBJ2-1
d_gene: TRBD2
CDR3aa: CASSFLLAGAHNEQFF
CDR3nt: TGTGCCAGCAGTTTCCTACTAGCGGGGGCCCACAATGAGCAGTTCTTC

v_gene: TRBV7-8
len: 13
abundance: -
j_gene: TRBJ1-6
d_gene: -
CDR3aa: CASSLDRNSPLHF
CDR3nt: TGTGCCAGCAGCTTAGACAGGAATTCACCCCTCCACTTT

v_gene: TRBV7-2
len: 14
abundance: -
j_gene: TRBJ1-2
d_gene: TRBD1
CDR3aa: CASSLDRGGYGYTF
CDR3nt: TGTGCCAGCAGCCTCGACAGGGGAGGGTATGGCTACACCTTC

v_gene: TRBV19
len: 13
abundance: -
j_gene: TRBJ1-5
d_gene: -
CDR3aa: CASSLPRGQPQHF
CDR3nt: TGTGCCAGTAGTCTACCAAGGGGTCAGCCCCAGCATTTT

v_gene: TRBV9
len: 24
abundance: -
j_gene: TRBJ1-6
d_gene: -
CDR3aa: CASSVVHYVGFVGGVTSYNSPLHF
CDR3nt: TGTGCCAGCAGCGTAGTACACTATGTTGGGTTCGTCGGCGGGGTTACCTCCTATAATTCACCCCTCCACTTT

v_gene: TRBV21-1
len: 13
abundance: few
j_gene: TRBJ1-5
d_gene: -
CDR3aa: CASSKTEDQPQHF
CDR3nt: TGTGCCAGCAGCAAAACTGAAGATCAGCCCCAGCATTTT

v_gene: TRBV6-5
len: 15
abundance: -
j_gene: TRBJ2-1
d_gene: TRBD2
CDR3aa: CASSVFASGGNEQFF
CDR3nt: TGTGCCAGCTCCGTTTTTGCTAGCGGGGGGAATGAGCAGTTCTTC

v_gene: TRBV2
len: 15
abundance: -
j_gene: TRBJ2-2
d_gene: TRBD1
CDR3aa: CASRKGQGITGELFF
CDR3nt: TGTGCCAGCAGGAAGGGACAGGGGATCACCGGGGAGCTGTTTTTT

v_gene: TRBV10-3
len: 14
abundance: once
j_gene: TRBJ2-7
d_gene: TRBD1
CDR3aa: CAISEGQGMREQYF
CDR3nt: TGTGCCATCAGTGAAGGACAGGGGATGAGGGAGCAGTACTTC

v_gene: TRBV6-5
len: 15
abundance: -
j_gene: TRBJ1-6
d_gene: TRBD1
CDR3aa: CASRFQGAGNSPLHF
CDR3nt: TGTGCCAGCAGATTTCAGGGGGCCGGGAATTCACCCCTCCACTTT

v_gene: TRBV5-1
len: 14
abundance: -
j_gene: TRBJ1-2
d_gene: TRBD1
CDR3aa: CASSSDRGKDGYTF
CDR3nt: TGCGCCAGCAGCTCAGACAGGGGAAAGGATGGCTACACCTTC

v_gene: TRBV28
len: 13
abundance: -
j_gene: TRBJ1-2
d_gene: -
CDR3aa: CASTRLDKRSYTF
CDR3nt: TGTGCCAGCACCCGATTGGACAAAAGGAGCTACACCTTC

v_gene: TRBV3-1/TRBV3-2
len: 14
abundance: few
j_gene: TRBJ1-3
d_gene: TRBD1
CDR3aa: CASSQGGGGNTIYF
CDR3nt: TGTGCCAGCAGCCAAGGAGGGGGCGGAAACACCATATATTTT

v_gene: TRBV19
len: 15
abundance: -
j_gene: TRBJ1-2
d_gene: -
CDR3aa: CARPQAPPEDYGYTF
CDR3nt: TGTGCCAGACCACAAGCTCCCCCTGAGGACTATGGCTACACCTTC

v_gene: TRBV6-5
len: 15
abundance: -
j_gene: TRBJ2-7
d_gene: TRBD2
CDR3aa: CASSLTTSGRATQYF
CDR3nt: TGTGCCAGCAGTTTAACGACTAGCGGGAGGGCCACGCAGTACTTC

v_gene: TRBV24-1
len: 15
abundance: -
j_gene: TRBJ1-2
d_gene: TRBD1
CDR3aa: CATSDGTASPYGYTF
CDR3nt: TGTGCCACCAGTGACGGGACAGCCTCTCCCTATGGCTACACCTTC

v_gene: TRBV24-1
len: 15
abundance: -
j_gene: TRBJ2-5
d_gene: TRBD1
CDR3aa: CATSEGQGVVEDQYF
CDR3nt: TGTGCCACCAGTGAGGGACAGGGGGTTGTTGAGGACCAGTACTTC

v_gene: TRBV6-1
len: 15
abundance: -
j_gene: TRBJ2-3
d_gene: TRBD2
CDR3aa: CASSETLAGGDTQYF
CDR3nt: TGTGCCAGCAGTGAGACACTAGCGGGGGGAGATACGCAGTATTTT